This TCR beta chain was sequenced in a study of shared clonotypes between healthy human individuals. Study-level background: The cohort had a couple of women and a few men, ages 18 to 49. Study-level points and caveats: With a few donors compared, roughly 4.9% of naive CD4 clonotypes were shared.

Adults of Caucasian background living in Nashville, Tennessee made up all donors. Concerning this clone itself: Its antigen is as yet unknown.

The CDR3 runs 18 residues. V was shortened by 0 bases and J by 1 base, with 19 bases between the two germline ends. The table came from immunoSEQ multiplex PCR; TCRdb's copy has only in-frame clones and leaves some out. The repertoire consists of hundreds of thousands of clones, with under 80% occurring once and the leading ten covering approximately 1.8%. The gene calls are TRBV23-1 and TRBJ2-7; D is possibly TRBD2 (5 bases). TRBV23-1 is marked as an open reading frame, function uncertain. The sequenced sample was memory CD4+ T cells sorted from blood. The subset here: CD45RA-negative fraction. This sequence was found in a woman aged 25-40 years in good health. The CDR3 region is CASSQSRTRAALSYEQYF. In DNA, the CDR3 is TGCGCCAGCAGTCAATCTAGGACGCGGGCCGCGTTGTCCTACGAGCAGTACTTC.